This TCR beta chain was sequenced for a study of shared clonotypes between healthy human individuals. The data were produced by immunoSEQ multiplex PCR, yet TCRdb's version contains in-frame clones alone and is incomplete. The sample lists 950,000 to 1,100,000 clones, around 74% seen once, with 1.2% to 1.5% in the top ten. Study-wide results and limits: Of the naive CD4 clonotypes, around 4.7% were shared across a few donors.

Germline-derived CDR1 and CDR2 are SGHAT and FQNNGV. This CDR3 region has 17 residues. V was pared by 4 bases and J by 2 bases, with 6 bases of the junction left unmatched. Regarding this clone: The antigen remains undetermined.

The sample comprised memory CD4+ T cells sorted from blood. Subset noted: CD45RA-negative fraction. The sequence was collected from a man younger than 35 in good health. The rearrangement joins TRBV11-2 to TRBJ2-1, with TRBD2 matching 12 bases. CDR3 nucleotides: TGTGCCAGCAGCTCATACAGGACTAGCGGGACCTACAATGAGCAGTTCTTC. Protein product: CASSSYRTSGTYNEQFF. Supplemented by reference TRBV11-2 and TRBJ2-1, the full variable domain reads EAGVAQSPRYKIIEKRQSVAFWCNPISGHATLYWYQQILGQGPKLLIQFQNNGVVDDSQLPKDRFSAERLKGVDSTLKIQPAKLEDSAVYLCASSSYRTSGTYNEQFFGPGTRLTVL.